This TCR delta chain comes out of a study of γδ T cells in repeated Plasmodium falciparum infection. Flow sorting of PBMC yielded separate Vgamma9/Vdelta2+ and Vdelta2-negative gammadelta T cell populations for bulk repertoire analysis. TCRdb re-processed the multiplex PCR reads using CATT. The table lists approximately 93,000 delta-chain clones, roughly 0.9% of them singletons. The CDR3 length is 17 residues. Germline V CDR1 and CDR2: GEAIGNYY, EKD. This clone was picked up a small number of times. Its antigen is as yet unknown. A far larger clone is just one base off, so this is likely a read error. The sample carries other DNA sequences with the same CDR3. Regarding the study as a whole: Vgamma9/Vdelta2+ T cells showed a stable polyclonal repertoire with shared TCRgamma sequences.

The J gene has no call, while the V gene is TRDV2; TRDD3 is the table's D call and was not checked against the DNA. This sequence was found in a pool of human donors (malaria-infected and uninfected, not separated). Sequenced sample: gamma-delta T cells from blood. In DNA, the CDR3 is TGTGCCTGTGACCCCCTTCGAGCTGGGGGACACACCGATAAACTCATCTTC. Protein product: CACDPLRAGGHTDKLIF.